This T cell receptor (beta chain) was sequenced in a study of cytomegalovirus exposure and HLA in healthy donors. General observations from the study: Later on, analysis showed that most CMV-associated TCR beta chains appeared to be HLA-restricted. Reportedly, fewer N-insertions than the approximately 700-donor mean appeared in an Asian-associated ancestry cluster in a later analysis.

The PCR made use of 60 Vbeta and 13 Jbeta primers. TCRdb keeps only in-frame clones here, not all; method: immunoSEQ multiplex PCR. Of roughly 180,000 clones in the sample, 75% to 80% were seen once. Points on this clone: Its antigen is unknown.

J gave up 0 bases and V 6 bases, and 8 bases lay outside the gene matches. This CDR3 has 15 amino acids. The germline gives CDR1 MNHEY, CDR2 SVGAGI. V is TRBV6-5 and J is TRBJ2-7, with 7 bases identical to TRBD1. The origin of this receptor is a female donor in good health and CMV-seronegative. The sequencing sample was made of PBMCs. The CDR3 spells CASRLRQGTSYEQYF. DNA for the CDR3: TGTGCCAGCAGATTACGACAGGGCACCTCCTACGAGCAGTACTTC.